What follows are 12 T cell receptor beta chains derived from one specimen sequenced in a study of shared clonotypes between healthy human individuals. Assay used: immunoSEQ multiplex PCR; TCRdb lists only in-frame clones, some missing. The data hold 2 million to 3 million clones, with approximately 93% observed a single time. The material sequenced was naive CD4+ T cells from PBMCs. Regarding subset: CD45RA+ positively selected. These TCRs come from a man aged 18-30 years in good health. Some clones in this sample may be carry-over from other donors' samples.

Written as DNA, the CDR3 is TGTGCCAGCAGCCAAGATAGGGCGAACAATGAGCAGTTCTTC. It codes for CASSQDRANNEQFF. The rearrangement joins TRBV14 to TRBJ2-1; D remains ambiguous. The CDR3 covers 14 residues. Deletions cut 0 bases from V and 5 bases from J, with 8 bases between. Germline CDR1 and CDR2: SGHDN and FVKESK. The full variable domain, with the rest looked up from reference TRBV14 and TRBJ2-1, is EAGVTQFPSHSVIEKGQTVTLRCDPISGHDNLYWYRRVMGKEIKFLLHFVKESKQDESGMPNNRFLAERTGGTYSTLKVQPAELEDSGVYFCASSQDRANNEQFFGPGTRLTVL.

CDR3 sequence reads: CASSLAVAGGKNIQYF. The CDR3 DNA sequence: TGCGCCAGCAGCTTGGCAGTAGCGGGGGGAAAAAACATTCAGTACTTC. The rearrangement joins TRBV5-1 to TRBJ2-4; 10 nucleotides match TRBD2. CDR1 is SGHRS and CDR2 is YFSETQ in the germline V gene. With V trimmed by 0 bases and J by 4 bases, 4 bases remained unmatched. The CDR3 extends over 16 amino acids.

This chain uses TRBV4-3 with TRBJ1-4, with 9 bases identical to TRBD1. The CDR3 runs to 15 residues. V was pared by 5 bases and J by 1 base, with 2 bases of the junction left unmatched. CDR1 is LGHNA and CDR2 is YSLEER in the germline V gene. The CDR3 sequence is CASSDRGGTNEKLFF. CDR3 DNA sequence: TGCGCCAGCAGCGACAGGGGGGGAACTAATGAAAAACTGTTTTTT.

The gene calls are TRBV14 and TRBJ1-2; D is perhaps TRBD1 (6 bases). V gave up 2 bases and J gave up 1 base, with 17 bases separating them. Germline loops: CDR1 SGHDN, CDR2 FVKESK. CDR3 length: 17 residues. The CDR3: CASSQYYRDTINYGYTF. The CDR3, as DNA: TGTGCCAGCAGCCAATATTACCGGGACACAATTAACTATGGCTACACCTTC.

This chain uses TRBV27 with TRBJ2-1; 9 nucleotides align to TRBD2. The CDR3 is 17 amino acids. Unmatched junction bases numbered 9, after V lost 3 bases and J lost 3 bases. Germline V gene sequence: CDR1 MNHEY, CDR2 SMNVEV (reference sequence). DNA for the CDR3: TGTGCCAGCAGTTTCATCGGGACTAGCAGATACTACAATGAGCAGTTCTTC. Its protein is CASSFIGTSRYYNEQFF.

The rearrangement links TRBV7-2 to TRBJ2-2, with 10 bases lining up with TRBD2. Trimming took 5 bases from V and 4 from J; bases not matched to a gene: 4. There are 15 residues in the CDR3. Germline-derived CDR1 and CDR2 are SGHTA and FQGNSA. CDR3 DNA: TGTGCCAGCAGCCCCACTAGCGGGATCACCGGGGAGCTGTTTTTT. Amino acids: CASSPTSGITGELFF.

The chain has TRBV4-3 and TRBJ2-7; possible D gene TRBD2, 5 bases. Per the germline V gene, CDR1 is LGHNA and CDR2 is YSLEER. V shed 0 bases and J shed 2 bases, with 11 bases lying between them. This CDR3 is 15 amino acids long. The CDR3 sequence is CASSQEAGYPYEQYF. The CDR3 nucleotides are TGCGCCAGCAGCCAAGAGGCGGGCTACCCCTACGAGCAGTACTTC.

The chain carries TRBV4-2 and TRBJ2-7; no clear D. Germline loops: CDR1 LGHNA, CDR2 YNFKEQ. Trimming removed 0 bases at V and 5 bases at J, with 14 bases between. The CDR3 extends over 15 amino acids. CDR3 bases: TGTGCCAGCAGCCAAGATAGGCGGCAGCTGAACGAGCAGTACTTC. Translation gives CASSQDRRQLNEQYF.

The V and J genes are TRBV28 and TRBJ2-1, with a weak D call TRBD2 (5 bases). V dropped 5 bases and J dropped 3 bases, with 17 bases sitting between them. In germline, CDR1 is MDHEN, CDR2 SYDVKM. CDR3 length: 16 amino acids. CDR3 residues: CASSRWTGSDYNEQFF. The CDR3 DNA reads TGTGCCAGCAGTAGATGGACGGGGAGTGACTACAATGAGCAGTTCTTC. Looking up the rest from reference TRBV28 and TRBJ2-1 gives the full variable domain: DVKVTQSSRYLVKRTGEKVFLECVQDMDHENMFWYRQDPGLGLRLIYFSYDVKMKEKGDIPEGYSVSREKKERFSLILESASTNQTSMYLCASSRWTGSDYNEQFFGPGTRLTVL.

The V gene is TRBV28, the J gene TRBJ1-1; D ambiguous. The CDR3 extends over 13 amino acids. From germline, CDR1 is MDHEN and CDR2 SYDVKM. The V and J ends lost 5 bases and 5 bases respectively, with 12 bases between them. In DNA, the CDR3 is TGTGCCAGCAGTCCCCCCCAGAGGACTGAAGCTTTCTTT. Protein: CASSPPQRTEAFF.

V gene TRBV28 combines with J gene TRBJ2-5; unclear D gene. The CDR3 extends over 18 amino acids. V lost 1 base to trimming and J lost 1 base, with 19 bases between them. Germline V lookup: CDR1 MDHEN, CDR2 SYDVKM. The CDR3 sequence is CASSLLELRIGSQETQYF. The CDR3, as DNA: TGTGCCAGCAGTTTATTGGAACTACGAATCGGGTCCCAAGAGACCCAGTACTTC.

The genes are TRBV28 and TRBJ2-1; D is uncertain. The CDR3 totals 13 residues. V was pared by 2 bases and J by 10 bases, with 12 bases between. Germline assignment: CDR1 MDHEN and CDR2 SYDVKM. CDR3 region: CASSLTQSREQFF. CDR3 DNA sequence: TGTGCCAGCAGTTTAACGCAGTCAAGGGAGCAGTTCTTC.